This T cell receptor (beta chain) was obtained from a study of blood T cells in healthy people across ages. Study-level findings and limits: Estimated diversity across one million T cells was deemed an underestimate. Per million T cells, the diversity of TCR beta decreased roughly linearly as age advanced.

Next came a second PCR, run for about 7 to 12 cycles, which used a sample-barcoded 5' primer along with a J-beta primer mix. TCRdb reprocessed the 5' RACE reads via MiXCR and lists one record per CDR3 protein. The data hold 1.5 million to 2 million distinct CDR3 sequences, with more than 35% observed a single time. This clonotype came up a few times. Its antigen is unknown. This CDR3 region has 19 residues. Per germline, CDR1 MDHEN and CDR2 SYDVKM. Unmatched junction bases numbered 16, after V lost 5 bases and J lost 1 base. Specimen: blood. The chain has TRBV28 and TRBJ2-3; 9 nucleotides align to TRBD2. This clonotype was obtained from a human donor in good health. The CDR3 loop is CASSTPRGSGGSGTDTQYF. CDR3 bases: TGTGCCAGCAGTACTCCCCGGGGTAGCGGGGGATCAGGCACAGATACGCAGTATTTT.